Shown below are 26 T cell receptor beta chains from a single sample sequenced in a study of control samples from healthy donors and cancer patients. The data were produced by immunoSEQ multiplex PCR, yet TCRdb's version contains in-frame clones alone and is incomplete. The sample holds about 160,000 clones, 85% to 90% seen once. Sequencing was done on a sample of blood. Every receptor here comes from a man aged 30 to 39 in good health.

V gene TRBV7-9 combines with J gene TRBJ2-5; 14 bases align to TRBD2. The trim removed 5 bases at V and 5 bases at J, leaving 7 bases unmatched. This CDR3 has 16 residues. The germline CDR1 and CDR2 sequences are SEHNR and FQNEAQ (reference sequence). The CDR3 DNA follows: TGTGCCAGCAGCCCTCGACTAGCGGGAGGGGAGGAGACCCAGTACTTC. Translated, it gives CASSPRLAGGEETQYF.

J is TRBJ1-3 and V is TRBV5-1; D not resolved. V was clipped by 0 bases and J by 3 bases, with 10 bases between them. This CDR3 region has 15 residues. Germline V lookup: CDR1 SGHRS, CDR2 YFSETQ. CDR3 DNA sequence: TGCGCCAGCAGCTTGGATGGGAGCGATGGAAACACCATATATTTT. Translated, it gives CASSLDGSDGNTIYF.

The V and J genes are TRBV4-1 and TRBJ2-1; D is uncertain. V was trimmed by 0 bases and J by 2 bases, leaving 14 bases between them. Germline CDR1 and CDR2: MGHRA and YSYEKL. The CDR3 covers 17 residues. CDR3: CASSQDPPWGAYNEQFF. The DNA of the CDR3 is TGCGCCAGCAGCCAAGATCCTCCCTGGGGTGCCTACAATGAGCAGTTCTTC.

The chain couples TRBV28 to TRBJ2-2, with TRBD1 matching 8 bases. In germline, CDR1 is MDHEN, CDR2 SYDVKM. Losses at the gene ends were 9 bases for V and 6 bases for J; bases not matched to a gene: 9. The CDR3 has 14 amino acids. Written as DNA, the CDR3 is TGTGCCAGTGAGTTAGGCAGGGGGCCCGGGGAGCTGTTTTTT. Its protein product is CASELGRGPGELFF.

This clone was seen a handful of times. The rearrangement links TRBV4-2 to TRBJ2-3; TRBD1 might be the D (5 bases). Per germline, CDR1 LGHNA and CDR2 YNFKEQ. The CDR3 covers 13 residues. Trimming took 0 bases from V and 5 from J, leaving 6 bases between them. CDR3 loop: CASSQDRGDTQYF. As DNA, the CDR3 is TGTGCCAGCAGCCAAGATAGGGGAGATACGCAGTATTTT.

This sequence joins TRBV5-1 and TRBJ2-1; D is possibly TRBD1 or TRBD2 (5 bases each). The CDR3 has 13 residues. Germline CDR1 is SGHRS and CDR2 is YFSETQ. Trimming stripped 2 bases from V and 6 bases from J, with 9 bases between. The CDR3 protein is CASSFGALNEQFF. The DNA for the CDR3 is TGCGCCAGCAGCTTCGGGGCCCTCAATGAGCAGTTCTTC.

The gene calls are TRBV25-1 and TRBJ1-1, with D uncertain. V gave up 7 bases and J gave up 4 bases, with 7 bases separating them. The CDR3 has 11 amino acids. In germline, CDR1 is MGHDK, CDR2 SYGVNS. In DNA form, the CDR3 reads TGTGCCAGCATGATCGTCACTGAAGCTTTCTTT. Amino acids: CASMIVTEAFF. Looking up the rest from reference TRBV25-1 and TRBJ1-1 gives the full variable domain: EADIYQTPRYLVIGTGKKITLECSQTMGHDKMYWYQQDPGMELHLIHYSYGVNSTEKGDLSSESTVSRIRTEHFPLTLESARPSHTSQYLCASMIVTEAFFGQGTRLTVV.

The chain combines TRBV18 with TRBJ2-3; 10 nucleotides line up with TRBD2. Germline-derived CDR1 and CDR2 are KGHSH and LQKENI. The trim removed 3 bases at V and 5 bases at J, leaving 8 bases unmatched. The CDR3 runs to 16 residues. CDR3 DNA: TGTGCCAGCTCACCCGGGCTAGCGGGAGACATAGATACGCAGTATTTT. Its translation: CASSPGLAGDIDTQYF.

The chain links TRBV19 to TRBJ1-5, with 9 positions matching TRBD1. This CDR3 is 16 amino acids long. Per the germline V gene, CDR1 is LNHDA and CDR2 is SQIVND (reference sequence). V dropped 9 bases and J dropped 1; count of bases not matched to a gene: 10. DNA of the CDR3: TGTGCCAGCGGCGGACAGGGGTTGGTAAGCAATCAGCCCCAGCATTTT. Amino acid sequence: CASGGQGLVSNQPQHF.

The chain is built from TRBV25-1 and TRBJ1-6; 8 nucleotides match TRBD1. The CDR3 runs 15 residues. The junction had 9 bases not matched to a gene; V was cut back by 5 bases and J by 9 bases. Germline values: CDR1 MGHDK, CDR2 SYGVNS. The CDR3 region is CASSPMDRASSPLHF. The CDR3 DNA reads TGTGCCAGCAGTCCAATGGACAGGGCCAGTTCACCCCTCCACTTT.

The rearrangement links TRBV7-9 to TRBJ1-6, with D perhaps matching TRBD1 (5 bases). Germline V lookup: CDR1 SEHNR, CDR2 FQNEAQ (reference sequence). The length of the CDR3 is 15 residues. Trimming pared 5 bases from V and 6 bases from J, leaving 14 bases between. The CDR3 sequence is CASSQSGTFNSPLHF. The CDR3 DNA follows: TGTGCCAGCAGCCAGTCAGGGACTTTTAATTCACCCCTCCACTTT.

In nucleotides, the CDR3 is TGTGCCAGCAGTGAACAGGGGGCGCGTAATGGCTACACCTTC. It specifies CASSEQGARNGYTF. This chain uses TRBV6-1 with TRBJ1-2; 8 nucleotides agree with TRBD1. Germline V gives CDR1 MNHNS, CDR2 SASEGT. V lost 2 bases and J lost 6; bases outside the gene matches: 5. The CDR3 extends over 14 amino acids.

This chain uses TRBV28 with TRBJ1-2, with 7 bases lining up with TRBD1. J gave up 8 bases and V 6 bases, and 9 bases lay outside the gene matches. CDR3 length: 13 residues. CDR1 MDHEN and CDR2 SYDVKM come from the germline V gene. CDR3 nucleotide sequence: TGTGCCAGCAGCCCGGGGACAGATTCCGGCTACACCTTC. Translating gives CASSPGTDSGYTF.

The chain uses TRBV27 and TRBJ2-7, with TRBD2 matching over 9 bases. The CDR3 is made up of 14 amino acids. J was trimmed by 6 bases and V by 6 bases; bases with no gene match: 9. Germline V lookup: CDR1 MNHEY, CDR2 SMNVEV (reference sequence). CDR3 nucleotides: TGTGCCAGCAGCGTAGCGGGAGTCGGCGGCGAGCAGTACTTC. This sequence encodes CASSVAGVGGEQYF.

This clone showed up just once. This chain links TRBV18 with TRBJ1-2; no firm D call. The CDR3 is 16 residues long. Germline V CDR1 and CDR2: KGHSH, LQKENI. The V and J ends lost 0 bases and 2 bases respectively, with 13 bases between them. CDR3 region: CASSPPRAEANYGYTF. CDR3 in DNA: TGTGCCAGCTCACCACCTAGGGCAGAAGCGAACTATGGCTACACCTTC.

The rearrangement uses TRBV5-1 and TRBJ2-3; no clear D gene. CDR1 is SGHRS, CDR2 YFSETQ, per germline. There are 15 residues in the CDR3. Trimming took off 5 bases at V and 1 base at J, with 14 bases between the two ends. The CDR3 is CASSPDASRTDTQYF. CDR3 in DNA: TGCGCCAGCAGTCCCGACGCGAGCCGCACAGATACGCAGTATTTT.

The rearrangement joins TRBV27 to TRBJ2-1; a possible D gene is TRBD2 (6 bases). Trimming removed 3 bases at V and 0 bases at J, with 27 bases between. Per germline, CDR1 MNHEY and CDR2 SMNVEV (reference sequence). This CDR3 is built from 21 residues. CDR3 in DNA: TGTGCCAGCAGTTTCCCCCCTCTAAACCGGAGGGACTTGTTCTCCTACAATGAGCAGTTCTTC. Protein: CASSFPPLNRRDLFSYNEQFF.

V usage is TRBV7-2 and J usage is TRBJ2-3; 13 bases are shared with TRBD2. CDR1 is SGHTA, CDR2 FQGNSA, per germline. J was trimmed by 6 bases and V by 5 bases; bases with no gene match: 11. There are 17 residues in the CDR3. CDR3 amino acids: CASSQVRLAGGRDTQYF. The DNA of the CDR3 is TGTGCCAGCAGCCAAGTGAGACTAGCGGGAGGAAGGGATACGCAGTATTTT.

The chain has TRBV5-1 and TRBJ2-1; no clear D gene. The length of the CDR3 is 12 residues. The V gene's germline CDR1 is SGHRS and CDR2 YFSETQ. Trimming pared 4 bases from V and 7 bases from J, leaving 9 bases between. CDR3 DNA sequence: TGCGCCAGCAGCACCCTAGGGAATGAGCAGTTCTTC. This sequence encodes CASSTLGNEQFF.

The rearrangement uses TRBV18 and TRBJ1-4; D ambiguous. Per the germline V gene, CDR1 is KGHSH and CDR2 is LQKENI. This CDR3 comprises 14 residues. Trimming took off 2 bases at V and 5 bases at J, with 9 bases between the two ends. In DNA form, the CDR3 reads TGTGCCAGCTCACCAGGAAACGCCAATGAAAAACTGTTTTTT. Translated, it gives CASSPGNANEKLFF.

V is TRBV2 and J is TRBJ1-2; no clear D. The CDR3 spans 13 residues. With 3 bases removed from V and 2 bases from J, the gap between germline ends came to 7 bases. The germline V gene encodes CDR1 SNHLY and CDR2 FYNNEI. The CDR3, as DNA: TGTGCCAGCAGTGAGCAGAAAAACTATGGCTACACCTTC. Amino acids: CASSEQKNYGYTF.

This clone was seen at least ten times. The CDR3 here is CASKATTDYQSPQHF. For the CDR3, the DNA is TGTGCCAGTAAGGCAACGACAGACTACCAATCTCCCCAGCATTTT. This chain connects TRBV19 to TRBJ1-5, with TRBD1 as a possible D gene (5 bases). There are 15 residues in the CDR3. V was clipped by 7 bases and J by 10 bases, with 23 bases between them. The V gene's germline CDR1 is LNHDA and CDR2 SQIVND (reference sequence).

The chain has TRBV7-8 and TRBJ2-1; D remains ambiguous. Trimming took 3 bases from V and 2 from J, leaving 5 bases between them. The CDR3 extends over 13 amino acids. CDR1 and CDR2 (germline): SGHVS, FQNEAQ. DNA of the CDR3: TGTGCCAGCAGCTTTATTACCTACAATGAGCAGTTCTTC. It encodes CASSFITYNEQFF.

V usage is TRBV6-5 and J usage is TRBJ1-4; D remains unclear. The CDR3 sequence is 15 residues long. Germline CDR1 reads MNHEY; CDR2 reads SVGAGI. V was cut by 6 bases and J by 10 bases, with 21 bases left in between. CDR3 DNA sequence: TGTGCCAGCAGGCAGACACCCCGCGGGGAGAGAAAACTGTTTTTT. Protein: CASRQTPRGERKLFF.

The chain uses TRBV7-2 and TRBJ1-5; tentative D call: TRBD1 (5 bases). This CDR3 has 19 amino acids. From germline, CDR1 is SGHTA and CDR2 FQGNSA. Trimming removed 2 bases from V and 2 bases from J, with 22 bases in between. CDR3 amino acids: CASSLSPAGGTFRNQPQHF. The CDR3 nucleotides read TGTGCCAGCAGCTTATCCCCGGCGGGGGGGACGTTCCGCAATCAGCCCCAGCATTTT.

The chain carries TRBV5-8 and TRBJ1-5, with D possibly TRBD1 on 6 matching bases. Germline V gene lookup returns CDR1 SGHTS and CDR2 YDEGEE. Trimming cost V 1 base and J 7 bases, with 6 bases left between them. This CDR3 contains 12 residues. CDR3 sequence: CASSLRGQPQHF. The CDR3 DNA sequence: TGTGCCAGCAGCTTGAGGGGGCAGCCCCAGCATTTT.